The 16 T cell receptor beta chains in this list originate from one sample, sequenced in a study of T cell responses to AZD1222 COVID-19 vaccine. Using immunoSEQ multiplex PCR, the repertoire was profiled, and TCRdb retains in-frame clones only, with some absent. The sample consists of more than 80,000 clones, approximately 90% of them appearing once. Sequenced material: peripheral blood, taken 28 days after the second AZD1222 dose. All receptors derive from an adult who received the AZD1222 COVID-19 vaccine.

This clone occurred once. The chain employs TRBV7-2 and TRBJ1-1, with TRBD1 matching 7 bases. This CDR3 region has 15 residues. The germline V gene has CDR1 SGHTA and CDR2 FQGNSA. With 5 bases clipped from V and 0 bases from J, the junction kept 6 bases outside the gene matches. CDR3 DNA sequence: TGTGCCAGCAGCGCCCAGGGGGGCATGAACACTGAAGCTTTCTTT. Amino acid sequence: CASSAQGGMNTEAFF.

The rearrangement joins TRBV28 to TRBJ1-3; weak D call: TRBD1 (6 bases). Trimming pared 4 bases from V and 9 bases from J, leaving 19 bases between. From germline, CDR1 is MDHEN and CDR2 SYDVKM. The CDR3 contains 15 residues. The CDR3 loop reads CASSSGAPRGLTIYF. In DNA form, the CDR3 reads TGTGCCAGCAGTTCGGGGGCCCCTCGAGGACTCACCATATATTTT.

As to this clone: Other DNA variants within this sample encode the same CDR3. The chain is built from TRBV28 and TRBJ2-5, with 8 nucleotides matching TRBD2. The junction had 0 bases not matched to a gene; V was cut back by 1 base and J by 5 bases. The CDR3 is made up of 13 amino acids. Germline CDR1 is MDHEN and CDR2 is SYDVKM. CDR3 nucleotides: TGTGCCAGCAGTTTATCGGGAGGGGAGACCCAGTACTTC. It yields the protein CASSLSGGETQYF.

The chain joins TRBV18 to TRBJ1-1; weak D call: TRBD1 (5 bases). Trimming shortened V by 8 bases and J by 1 base, and 11 bases separated the two germline ends. Per the germline V gene, CDR1 is KGHSH and CDR2 is LQKENI. The CDR3 sequence is 13 residues long. CDR3 amino acids: CASTGTQNTEAFF. The CDR3 DNA sequence: TGTGCCAGCACCGGGACCCAGAACACTGAAGCTTTCTTT.

This chain connects TRBV18 to TRBJ2-1; D gene ambiguous. Trimming took 4 bases from V and 8 from J, leaving 9 bases between them. Looked up from germline, CDR1 is KGHSH and CDR2 is LQKENI. This CDR3 contains 12 residues. This CDR3 is CASSLTLDEQFF. CDR3 nucleotides: TGTGCCAGCTCACTTACCTTGGATGAGCAGTTCTTC.

The V and J genes are TRBV29-1 and TRBJ2-1, with 9 bases that match TRBD2. The CDR3 contains 13 residues. Germline loops: CDR1 SQVTM, CDR2 ANQGSEA. The V segment lost 4 bases and the J segment 7 bases; nucleotides outside the gene matches: 5. The CDR3, as DNA: TGCAGCGTTGGGAGGACTAGCGAAAATGAGCAGTTCTTC. Its translation is CSVGRTSENEQFF.

The J gene is TRBJ1-5, the V gene TRBV11-2; D possibly corresponds to TRBD1 (5 bases). The V gene's germline CDR1 is SGHAT and CDR2 FQNNGV. The CDR3 length is 13 residues. V lost 2 bases and J 6 bases, leaving 8 bases between the germline ends. The CDR3 DNA follows: TGTGCCAGCAGCTTAACAGGTGGTCAGCCCCAGCATTTT. Amino acids: CASSLTGGQPQHF. Full variable domain (rest looked up from reference TRBV11-2 and TRBJ1-5): EAGVAQSPRYKIIEKRQSVAFWCNPISGHATLYWYQQILGQGPKLLIQFQNNGVVDDSQLPKDRFSAERLKGVDSTLKIQPAKLEDSAVYLCASSLTGGQPQHFGDGTRLSIL.

The chain uses TRBV4-1 and TRBJ1-6, with 8 bases fitting TRBD1. The CDR3 consists of 20 residues. Per germline, CDR1 MGHRA and CDR2 YSYEKL. V lost 0 bases and J lost 1; bases outside the gene matches: 11. CDR3 in DNA: TGCGCCAGCAGCCAAGAACTGGACAGGGATTATAGTTCCTATAATTCACCCCTCCACTTT. It yields the protein CASSQELDRDYSSYNSPLHF.

The chain joins TRBV3-1 (or the pseudogene TRBV3-2) to TRBJ2-7, with 11 positions matching TRBD2. Germline CDR1 reads LGHDT; CDR2 reads YNNKEL (reference sequence). The CDR3 totals 15 residues. The J segment lost 4 bases and the V segment lost 3 bases, leaving 5 bases of the junction unmatched. The chain's CDR3 is CASSHHTSGSYEQYF. For the CDR3, the DNA is TGTGCCAGCAGCCACCATACTAGCGGGAGTTACGAGCAGTACTTC.

This chain links TRBV6-2 or TRBV6-3 with TRBJ2-7; TRBD2 matches at 7 bases. Germline V CDR1 and CDR2: MNHEY, SVGEGT. With V trimmed by 0 bases and J by 2 bases, 7 bases remained unmatched. The CDR3 length is 16 residues. In nucleotides, the CDR3 is TGTGCCAGCAGTTACTCCAGGACTAGGCTTACCTACGAGCAGTACTTC. Protein: CASSYSRTRLTYEQYF.

This sequence joins TRBV11-2 and TRBJ2-7; TRBD1 is a possible D gene (7 bases). The V gene lost 4 bases and the J gene lost 1 base, with 17 bases spanning the gap. Germline-derived CDR1 and CDR2 are SGHAT and FQNNGV. CDR3 size: 16 residues. CDR3 DNA sequence: TGTGCCAGCAGCTCTAGCGAGGGACAGAAGTCCTACGAGCAGTACTTC. Translating it yields CASSSSEGQKSYEQYF.

The chain links TRBV21-1 to TRBJ1-5. TRBV21-1 is flagged as a pseudogene. The CDR3 covers 14 residues. CDR3 in DNA: TGTGCCAGCAGCAACCGGGTCCACAATCAGCCCCAGCATTTT. It yields the protein CASSNRVHNQPQHF.

The chain employs TRBV4-1 and TRBJ2-1, with 10 bases that match TRBD2. The V and J ends lost 2 bases and 4 bases, in that order; junction bases with no gene match: 2. CDR3 size: 15 residues. Germline CDR1 reads MGHRA; CDR2 reads YSYEKL. The chain's CDR3 is CASSQTSGIYNEQFF. In DNA, the CDR3 is TGCGCCAGCAGCCAAACTAGCGGGATATACAATGAGCAGTTCTTC.

J is TRBJ2-7 and V is TRBV28; D ambiguous. Between the trimmed V and J ends, which lost 3 bases and 6 bases, there was a span of 9 bases. The CDR3 spans 12 residues. The germline V gene encodes CDR1 MDHEN and CDR2 SYDVKM. CDR3 amino acids: CASSFRGLEQYF. As DNA, the CDR3 is TGTGCCAGCAGTTTCCGAGGCCTCGAGCAGTACTTC.

J is TRBJ2-7 and V is TRBV6-6, with 8 positions matching TRBD1. Unmatched junction bases numbered 4, after V lost 6 bases and J lost 0 bases. This CDR3 has 14 residues. CDR1 and CDR2 from the germline V gene are MNHNY and SVGAGI (reference sequence). The CDR3 is CASSRGQGSYEQYF. As DNA, the CDR3 is TGTGCCAGCAGCCGCGGACAGGGCTCCTACGAGCAGTACTTC.

Only a few counts were recorded for this clone. The rearrangement uses TRBV11-2 and TRBJ2-7; D not certain. Germline CDR1 SGHAT, CDR2 FQNNGV. The V end lost 5 bases, the J end lost 6 bases, and 8 bases lay between the germline ends. The CDR3 runs 11 residues. CDR3 sequence reads: CASSQSREQYF. The CDR3 DNA follows: TGTGCCAGCAGCCAGAGTCGCGAGCAGTACTTC.